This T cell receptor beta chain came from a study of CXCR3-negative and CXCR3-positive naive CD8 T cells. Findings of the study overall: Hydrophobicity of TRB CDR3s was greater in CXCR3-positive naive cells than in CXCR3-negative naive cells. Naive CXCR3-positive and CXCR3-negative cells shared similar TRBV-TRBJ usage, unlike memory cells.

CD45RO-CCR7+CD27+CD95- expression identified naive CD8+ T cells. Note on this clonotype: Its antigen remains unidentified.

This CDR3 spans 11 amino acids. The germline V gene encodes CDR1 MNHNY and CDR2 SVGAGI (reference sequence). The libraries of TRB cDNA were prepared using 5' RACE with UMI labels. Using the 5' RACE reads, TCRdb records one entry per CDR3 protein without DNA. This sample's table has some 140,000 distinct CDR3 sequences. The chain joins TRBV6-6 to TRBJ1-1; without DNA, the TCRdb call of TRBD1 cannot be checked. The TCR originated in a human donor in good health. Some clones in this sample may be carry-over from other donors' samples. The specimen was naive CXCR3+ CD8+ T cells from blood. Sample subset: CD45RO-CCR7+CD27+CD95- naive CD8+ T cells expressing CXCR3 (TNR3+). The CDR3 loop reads CASSTGSEALF.